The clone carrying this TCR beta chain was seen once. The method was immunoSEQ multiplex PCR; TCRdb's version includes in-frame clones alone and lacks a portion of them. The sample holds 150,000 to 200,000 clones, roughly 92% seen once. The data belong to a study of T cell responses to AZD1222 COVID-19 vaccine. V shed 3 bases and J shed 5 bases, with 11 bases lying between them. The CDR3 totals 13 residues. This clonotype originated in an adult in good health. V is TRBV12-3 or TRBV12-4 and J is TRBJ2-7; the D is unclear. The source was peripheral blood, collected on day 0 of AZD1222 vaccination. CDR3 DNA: TGTGCCAGCAGTTTCTCCGTGCACAACGAGCAGTACTTC. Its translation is CASSFSVHNEQYF.